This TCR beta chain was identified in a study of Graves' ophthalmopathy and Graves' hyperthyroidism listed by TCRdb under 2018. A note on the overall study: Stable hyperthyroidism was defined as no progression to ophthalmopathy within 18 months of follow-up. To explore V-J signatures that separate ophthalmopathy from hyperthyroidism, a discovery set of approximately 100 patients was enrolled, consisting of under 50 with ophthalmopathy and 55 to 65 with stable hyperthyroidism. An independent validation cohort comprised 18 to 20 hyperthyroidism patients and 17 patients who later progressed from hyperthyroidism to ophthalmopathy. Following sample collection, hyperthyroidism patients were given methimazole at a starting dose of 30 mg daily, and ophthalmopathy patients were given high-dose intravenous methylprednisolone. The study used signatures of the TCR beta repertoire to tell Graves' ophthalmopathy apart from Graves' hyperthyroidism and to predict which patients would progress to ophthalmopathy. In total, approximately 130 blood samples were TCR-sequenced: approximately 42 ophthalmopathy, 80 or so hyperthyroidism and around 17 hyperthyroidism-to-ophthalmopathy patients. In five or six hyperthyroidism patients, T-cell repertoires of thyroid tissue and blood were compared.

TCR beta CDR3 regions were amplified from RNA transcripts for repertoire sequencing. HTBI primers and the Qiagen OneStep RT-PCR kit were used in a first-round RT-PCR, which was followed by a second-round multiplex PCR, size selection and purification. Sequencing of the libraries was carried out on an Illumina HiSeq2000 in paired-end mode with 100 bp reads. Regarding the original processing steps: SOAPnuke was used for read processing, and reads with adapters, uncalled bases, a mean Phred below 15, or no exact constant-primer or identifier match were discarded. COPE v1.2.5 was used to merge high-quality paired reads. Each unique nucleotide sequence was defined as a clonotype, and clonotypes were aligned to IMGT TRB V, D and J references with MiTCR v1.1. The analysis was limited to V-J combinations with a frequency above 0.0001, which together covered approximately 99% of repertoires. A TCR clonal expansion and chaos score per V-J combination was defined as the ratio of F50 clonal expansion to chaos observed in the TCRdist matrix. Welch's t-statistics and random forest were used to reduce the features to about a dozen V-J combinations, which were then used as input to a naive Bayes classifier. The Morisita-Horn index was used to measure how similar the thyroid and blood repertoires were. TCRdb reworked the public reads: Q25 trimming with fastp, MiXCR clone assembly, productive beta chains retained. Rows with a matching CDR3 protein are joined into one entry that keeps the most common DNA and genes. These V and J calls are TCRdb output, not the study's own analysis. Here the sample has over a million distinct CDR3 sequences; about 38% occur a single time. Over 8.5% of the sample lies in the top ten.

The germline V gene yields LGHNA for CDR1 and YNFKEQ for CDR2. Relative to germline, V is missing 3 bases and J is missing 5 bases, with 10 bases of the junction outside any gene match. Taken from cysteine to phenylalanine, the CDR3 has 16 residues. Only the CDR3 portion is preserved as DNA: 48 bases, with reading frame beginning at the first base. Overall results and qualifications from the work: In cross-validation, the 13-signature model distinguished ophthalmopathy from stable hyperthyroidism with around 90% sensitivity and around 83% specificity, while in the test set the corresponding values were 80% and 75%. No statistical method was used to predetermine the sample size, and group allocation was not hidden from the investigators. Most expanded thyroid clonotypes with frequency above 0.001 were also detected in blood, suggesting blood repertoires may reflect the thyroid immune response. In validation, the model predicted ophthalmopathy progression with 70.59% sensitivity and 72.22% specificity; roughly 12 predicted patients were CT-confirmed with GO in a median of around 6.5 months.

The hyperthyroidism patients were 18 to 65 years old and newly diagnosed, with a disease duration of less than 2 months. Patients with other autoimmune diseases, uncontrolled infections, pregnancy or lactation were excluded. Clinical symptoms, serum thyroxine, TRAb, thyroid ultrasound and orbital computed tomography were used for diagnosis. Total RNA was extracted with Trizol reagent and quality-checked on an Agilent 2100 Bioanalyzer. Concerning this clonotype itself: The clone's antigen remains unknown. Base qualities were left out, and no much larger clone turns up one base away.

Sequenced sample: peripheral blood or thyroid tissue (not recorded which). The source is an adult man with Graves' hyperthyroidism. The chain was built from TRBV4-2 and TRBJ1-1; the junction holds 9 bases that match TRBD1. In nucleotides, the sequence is TGTGCCAGCAGCCAGAATTCCCGACAGGGGGGTACTGAAGCTTTCTTT. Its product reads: CASSQNSRQGGTEAFF.